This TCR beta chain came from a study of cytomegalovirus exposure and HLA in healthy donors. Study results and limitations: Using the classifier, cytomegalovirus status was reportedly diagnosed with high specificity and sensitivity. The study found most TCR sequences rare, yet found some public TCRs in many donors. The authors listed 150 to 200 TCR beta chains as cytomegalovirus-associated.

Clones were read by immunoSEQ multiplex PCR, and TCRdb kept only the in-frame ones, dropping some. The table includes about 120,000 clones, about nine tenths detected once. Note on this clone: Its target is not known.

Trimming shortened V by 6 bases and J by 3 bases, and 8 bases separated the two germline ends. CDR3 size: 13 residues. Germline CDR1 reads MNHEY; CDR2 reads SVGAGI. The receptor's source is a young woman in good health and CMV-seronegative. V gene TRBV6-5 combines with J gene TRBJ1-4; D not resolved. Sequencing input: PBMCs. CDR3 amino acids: CASSMQSNEKLFF. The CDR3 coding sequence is TGTGCCAGCAGCATGCAGTCTAATGAAAAACTGTTTTTT.